This TCR beta chain was identified in a study of a mutant IDH1 vaccine in newly diagnosed glioma (dated by TCRdb to the early 2020s). Regarding the complete study: Patients were given eight vaccinations, in weeks 1, 3, 5, 7, 11, 15, 19 and 23, which matched visits V03 through V10. Vaccination began 4-6 weeks after radiotherapy alone, or alongside temozolomide cycles in the chemotherapy-containing groups. Of the 32 patients who were treated, around 60% were male and roughly 38% were female, and the mean age was approximately 40 years. Before enrollment, most patients had been given radiochemotherapy with temozolomide as standard therapy, while the rest had received either radiotherapy alone or temozolomide alone. Peripheral blood was collected at six visits: V03 (baseline), V05, V07, V10, V12 and V13. For exploratory analyses, fewer than 30 treated patients had longitudinal TCRB deep sequencing done wherever samples were available.

As regards this clone: Its antigen is unknown. Per-base qualities were not stored, and no clone one base away is much larger.

According to the study, the label for this sample's time point signals: week 23, last vaccination. A 20-mer mutant IDH1 peptide at 300 micrograms in Montanide made up each vaccine dose, which was injected subcutaneously together with topical imiquimod. Newly diagnosed WHO grade 3 or 4 IDH1-mutant astrocytomas showing loss of nuclear ATRX were present in the donors. The samples were drawn from NOA16, a multicentre, single-arm, open-label phase I trial in Germany that tested a mutant IDH1 peptide vaccine in humans for the first time. Genomic DNA for TCRB sequencing was isolated from EDTA blood with the DNeasy Blood and Tissue Kit. Receptor libraries were prepared by the immunoSEQ multiplex PCR assay. The hsTCRB Kit was used according to the manufacturer's protocol to amplify rearranged TCR beta chain sequences. TCRB libraries were sequenced on an Illumina MiSeq. Per the original workflow: The kit vendor's proprietary platform handled demultiplexing, trimming and gene mapping. The immuneACCESS repertoire file appears here via TCRdb, limited to in-frame rearrangements. These files lack a portion of the clones; in checked studies, under half of the deficit traces to unresolved V genes, and the cause of the others is not known. That table furnishes V, J and clone size, whereas the DNA furnished D and trimming. The sample table shows about 77,000 clones, and approximately 85% are seen once. The top ten clones comprise 0.6% to 0.95% of the sample.

Study-wide findings and limitations: According to the authors, sample limitations meant that analyses of patient blood samples could not be reproduced. Immune responses induced by the vaccine were seen in approximately 93% of patients across multiple MHC alleles. Selection of PBMC samples for TCRB deep sequencing was based on availability. Pseudoprogression seemed to be unrelated to changes in the top peripheral T cell clonotypes found by TCRB sequencing.

Here the sequenced sample was PBMCs, taken from a glioma patient whose treatment included an IDH1 peptide vaccine. The receptor's source is a woman aged 45-59 years with glioma.

This receptor carries the CDR3 CSASGGTGYTF. The DNA sequence is TGCAGTGCTAGTGGGGGCACTGGCTACACCTTC. The V gene is TRBV20-1 and the J gene is TRBJ1-2; D gene: possibly TRBD1, on 6 matching bases. V lost 3 bases and J lost 7 bases; the stretch between them is 9 bases long. CDR1 and CDR2 were assigned from the germline V gene (reference sequence) as DFQATT and SNEGSKA. Its CDR3 holds 11 amino acids, cysteine through phenylalanine. The retained sequence is limited to the CDR3, 33 bases, with the frame set at the first base.